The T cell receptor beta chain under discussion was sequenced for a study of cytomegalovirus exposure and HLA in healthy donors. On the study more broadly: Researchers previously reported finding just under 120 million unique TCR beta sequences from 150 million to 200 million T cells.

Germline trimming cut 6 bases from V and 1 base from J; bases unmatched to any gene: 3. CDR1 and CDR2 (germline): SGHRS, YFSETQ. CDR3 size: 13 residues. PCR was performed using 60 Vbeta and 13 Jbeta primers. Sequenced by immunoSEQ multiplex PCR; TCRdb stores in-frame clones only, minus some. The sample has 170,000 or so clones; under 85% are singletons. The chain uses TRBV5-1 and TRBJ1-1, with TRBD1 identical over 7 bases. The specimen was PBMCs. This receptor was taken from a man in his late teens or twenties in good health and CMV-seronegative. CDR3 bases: TGCGCCAGCACGGGACAGACGAACACTGAAGCTTTCTTT. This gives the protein CASTGQTNTEAFF.